The subject of this entry is one T cell receptor beta chain. Its target antigen remains unknown. No much larger clone is present one base from it, and per-base qualities are unavailable. This specimen belongs to a study of blood T cell repertoires in COVID-19 (dated by TCRdb to between 2020 and 2021). With regard to the full study: Samples from collaborators originated in the United States, Italy and Spain and spanned both the acute and convalescent phases of COVID-19. Deeply sampled blood TCRbeta repertoires from subjects exposed to, actively infected with, or recovered from COVID-19 were included in the dataset. Samples came from the ongoing ImmuneRACE study (first 160 participants) plus 1,254 subjects from 6 global collaborators. The repertoires were released in a freely available public database meant as a resource for research on the immune response to SARS-CoV-2. A de-identified subject ID, COVID-19 status, age in years and sex were almost always included in the sample metadata. Where HLA class I and class II types were available, the types were taken from metadata supplied by the sample provider, not from assay-based typing. The material from the prospective study consisted of cDNA or gDNA derived from T cells, B-cell-depleted T cells, or PBMCs. General findings and caveats noted by the study authors: The quantity of clinical and demographic metadata differed by source and by participant and was supplied without curation.

The immunoSEQ Assay, a bias-controlled multiplex PCR, was used to amplify TCRbeta CDR3 regions from genomic DNA. The published analysis was carried out like this. The number of nucleated cells in each sample was estimated by amplification of reference gene primers within the assay. To quantify the absolute abundance of each unique TCRbeta CDR3 rearrangement, sequence reads were collapsed and filtered. For each sample, productive Simpson clonality was calculated as the square root of Simpson's diversity index over productive rearrangements. Held by TCRdb, this immuneACCESS table contains in-frame sequences only and omits some clones. Under half of the omission traces to an unresolved V gene where checked; the cause of the rest is unknown. V, J and clone size reflect that table, while D and trimming were determined from the DNA. This sample gives hundreds of thousands of clones in total; roughly 89% of them show up just once. Of the sample, under 7% falls within the top ten clones.

The cysteine opens and the phenylalanine closes a CDR3 of 14 amino acids. This entry keeps only the CDR3 DNA: 42 bases, framed from base 1. Germline trimming: 6 bases from V, 0 bases from J; junction bases outside gene matches: 4. CDR1 and CDR2 (MNHEY, SVGAGI) derive from the germline V gene. Participants in the prospective study were aged about 18 to 100 years, lived in 20 to 30 United States geographic areas, and enrolled through a virtual design. In the prospective study, cohorts were assigned on the basis of participant-reported clinical history obtained from a screening survey and a study questionnaire. Recovered participants in ImmuneRACE Cohort 3 were defined as having two consecutive negative NP/OP PCR tests, clearance from a healthcare professional, or resolution of symptoms. Each participant in the prospective study had whole blood, serum and a nasopharyngeal or oropharyngeal swab collected by mobile phlebotomists. Additional blood draws and questionnaires over an approximately two-month period could optionally be provided by prospective study participants. Blood samples from the prospective study were shipped frozen or at room temperature prior to DNA extraction.

The sequence is built from TRBV6-5 and TRBJ2-7, with 8 bases matching TRBD2. Sequenced: PBMCs or T cells enriched from blood (not recorded which). This TCR derives from a woman between 40 and 50 years old who had recovered from COVID-19. The nucleotide sequence is given as TGTGCCAGCAGCCTAGCGGGTAGCTCCTACGAGCAGTACTTC. This gives the protein CASSLAGSSYEQYF.